This T cell receptor beta chain was found in a study of T-cell reconstitution after alpha-beta-depleted transplantation in children. Study results and limitations: The study traced high day-60 TCRbeta diversity in some patients to surviving recipient T cells and thymic progenitors. A year post-transplant, T-cell counts and diversity derived mostly from newly produced T cells. By about two months after transplant, alpha-beta T cells reportedly arose from several hundred graft clones that had expanded.

This clonotype was recorded at least ten times. Antigen specificity is unknown. As it was prepared, the TCRbeta library received unique molecular identifiers. In TCRdb, the PCR reads were re-called with MiXCR into one record per CDR3 protein. The sample gives roughly 500,000 distinct CDR3 sequences, about 10% of which show up once; 2% is in the top ten. After removal of 6 bases from V and 6 bases from J, the junction contained 9 bases not matched to a gene. Germline V gives CDR1 MNHNS, CDR2 SASEGT. The CDR3 covers 15 residues. The clonotype originates from a child younger than 10 with inherited bone marrow failure, due to receive a stem cell transplant. The specimen was PBMCs, collected before TCRalphabeta/CD19-depleted stem cell transplant. The V and J genes are TRBV6-1 and TRBJ1-4, with 8 bases that match TRBD1. For the CDR3, the DNA is TGTGCCAGCAGCCGGAACAGGGGGGCAGATGAAAAACTGTTTTTT. Translating it yields CASSRNRGADEKLFF.